Below are 7 T cell receptor beta chains sequenced from a single sample in a study of cytomegalovirus exposure and HLA in healthy donors (dated by TCRdb to 2016 to 2017). Libraries were built with the immunoSEQ multiplex PCR assay. For the multiplex PCR, a mixture combining 60 forward primers for TCR Vbeta segments and 13 reverse primers for TCR Jbeta segments was used. TCRdb took over this immuneACCESS table, retaining in-frame rearrangements with V and J assigned. Such tables are incomplete; in checked studies, under half of the missing clones stem from an unresolved V gene, and the remainder is unexplained. This sample holds 150,000 to 200,000 clones; 75% were observed only once. The ten largest clones add up to almost 3% of the sample. Sequencing used PBMCs. All receptors derive from a woman aged 45 to 65 in good health and CMV-seropositive.

The rearrangement uses TRBV6-5 and TRBJ2-3; D is undetermined. Per germline, CDR1 MNHEY and CDR2 SVGAGI. Trimming pared 5 bases from V and 5 bases from J, leaving 8 bases between. CDR3 length: 12 residues. The CDR3 protein is CASSETVDTQYF. The CDR3 DNA reads TGTGCCAGCAGTGAAACGGTAGATACGCAGTATTTT.

The J gene is TRBJ1-1, the V gene TRBV28; D perhaps matches TRBD1 (5 bases). Trimming left V 6 bases short and J 5 bases short, with 10 bases between. CDR1 and CDR2 from the germline V gene are MDHEN and SYDVKM. The CDR3 spans 12 residues. CDR3 nucleotides: TGTGCCAGCAGGACGGGGGGAACTGAAGCTTTCTTT. Protein product: CASRTGGTEAFF. Variable domain in full (rest from reference TRBV28 and TRBJ1-1): DVKVTQSSRYLVKRTGEKVFLECVQDMDHENMFWYRQDPGLGLRLIYFSYDVKMKEKGDIPEGYSVSREKKERFSLILESASTNQTSMYLCASRTGGTEAFFGQGTRLTVV.

This chain connects TRBV7-3 to TRBJ2-7; a possible D gene is TRBD1 (6 bases). This CDR3 is built from 14 residues. Trimming left V 2 bases short and J 5 bases short, with 13 bases between. CDR1 and CDR2 from the germline V gene are SGHTA and FQGTGA. CDR3 protein: CASSLGGQGHEQYF. As DNA, the CDR3 is TGTGCCAGCAGCTTAGGGGGCCAGGGCCACGAGCAGTACTTC.

CDR3 protein: CAIKRGGHLSSYNEQFF. In DNA, the CDR3 is TGCGCCATTAAGCGGGGGGGCCACCTTAGCTCCTACAATGAGCAGTTCTTC. V is TRBV23-1 and J is TRBJ2-1; TRBD2 aligns across 10 bases. TRBV23-1 is marked as an open reading frame, function uncertain. The CDR3 contains 17 residues. Germline trimming cut 10 bases from V and 0 bases from J; bases unmatched to any gene: 12.

The chain employs TRBV18 and TRBJ1-4, with 9 bases aligning to TRBD1. CDR3 size: 15 residues. V was clipped by 3 bases and J by 8 bases; unmatched bases: 7. Germline assignment: CDR1 KGHSH and CDR2 LQKENI. The CDR3 DNA reads TGTGCCAGCTCACCGCTACAGGGGGCAGGCGAAAAACTGTTTTTT. Its translation is CASSPLQGAGEKLFF.

V is TRBV2 and J is TRBJ1-1; 9 bases map to TRBD1. J gave up 5 bases and V 2 bases, and 6 bases lay outside the gene matches. CDR3 length equals 15 residues. Germline CDR1 reads SNHLY; CDR2 reads FYNNEI. CDR3 region: CASSETGQGFTEAFF. The DNA of the CDR3 is TGTGCCAGCAGTGAAACGGGACAGGGATTTACTGAAGCTTTCTTT.

The chain uses TRBV6-1 and TRBJ2-7; D not certain. This CDR3 is built from 14 residues. Germline CDR1 is MNHNS and CDR2 is SASEGT. The V end was cut by 6 bases, the J end by 1 base, with 13 bases between. Here the CDR3 reads CASRRGMRSYEQYF. In DNA, the CDR3 is TGTGCCAGCAGGAGAGGTATGAGGTCCTACGAGCAGTACTTC.